A selection of T cell receptor beta chains follows, all from one sample in a study of blood T cell repertoires in COVID-19. Measured with immunoSEQ multiplex PCR; TCRdb has only the in-frame clones, and not every one. The repertoire includes 140,000 to 150,000 clones, roughly 85% of them detected once, and approximately 8% sits in the top ten. Sequenced material: peripheral blood. These receptors all come from a woman aged 55-70 years with COVID-19, enrolled during active disease. CDR3s include the opening cysteine and the closing phenylalanine or tryptophan. Fields, in order: D gene, V gene, CDR3 protein. The D gene is left open where the match is weak.

d_gene: TRBD1
v_gene: TRBV10-3
CDR3aa: CAISELRTGGREQFF

d_gene: -
v_gene: TRBV2
CDR3aa: CASSELGGVGNQPQHF

d_gene: TRBD2
v_gene: TRBV5-1
CDR3aa: CASSLDGGGRTGELFF

d_gene: TRBD1
v_gene: TRBV4-2
CDR3aa: CASSPGTGGTDTQYF

d_gene: -
v_gene: TRBV10-3
CDR3aa: CAISAEENTEAFF

d_gene: -
v_gene: TRBV5-1
CDR3aa: CASSSLQGYEQYF

d_gene: TRBD1
v_gene: TRBV28
CDR3aa: CASSPADRSSGNTIYF

d_gene: -
v_gene: TRBV5-5
CDR3aa: CASSPGPSANYGYTF

d_gene: -
v_gene: TRBV3-1/TRBV3-2
CDR3aa: CASSARDNNYGYTF

d_gene: TRBD1
v_gene: TRBV16
CDR3aa: CASSQSHRGANGYTF

d_gene: -
v_gene: TRBV7-3
CDR3aa: CASSLTRDTGELFF

d_gene: -
v_gene: TRBV5-6
CDR3aa: CASSRGLTYNEQFF

d_gene: TRBD1
v_gene: TRBV7-9
CDR3aa: CASSFRNQGQGAYYEQYF

d_gene: -
v_gene: TRBV28
CDR3aa: CASSFPGRGNNEQFF

d_gene: TRBD2
v_gene: TRBV5-1
CDR3aa: CASSLAGGRETQYF

d_gene: TRBD1
v_gene: TRBV6-2/TRBV6-3
CDR3aa: CASSSLFAGGNEQYF

d_gene: TRBD1
v_gene: TRBV3-1/TRBV3-2
CDR3aa: CASSQIGTGSYEQYF

d_gene: -
v_gene: TRBV19
CDR3aa: CASSIDIRETQYF

d_gene: TRBD2
v_gene: TRBV9
CDR3aa: CASSSRLAGGQETQYF

d_gene: -
v_gene: TRBV2
CDR3aa: CASTWRETNTGELFF

d_gene: -
v_gene: TRBV30
CDR3aa: CAWSVQVLNSPLHF

d_gene: -
v_gene: TRBV6-2/TRBV6-3
CDR3aa: CASSVGGFLNQPQHF

d_gene: -
v_gene: TRBV3-1/TRBV3-2
CDR3aa: CASSQDLSGGRDTQYF

d_gene: -
v_gene: TRBV10-1
CDR3aa: CASSDYRVPEAFF

d_gene: -
v_gene: TRBV6-6
CDR3aa: CASSYTQGNSNYGYTF

d_gene: TRBD2
v_gene: TRBV5-1
CDR3aa: CASSLRLAGNTGELFF

d_gene: -
v_gene: TRBV27
CDR3aa: CASSSLTANNEKLFF

d_gene: -
v_gene: TRBV11-2
CDR3aa: CASSFRRGSSTDTQYF

d_gene: -
v_gene: TRBV6-1
CDR3aa: CASSKARTLANYGYTF

d_gene: -
v_gene: TRBV9
CDR3aa: CASSGAGRNTEAFF

d_gene: -
v_gene: TRBV6-5
CDR3aa: CASRHQGGRSYEQYF

d_gene: -
v_gene: TRBV5-1
CDR3aa: CASSLLGTNLNNEQFF

d_gene: TRBD1
v_gene: TRBV7-2
CDR3aa: CASSLAGTDTYEQYF